One and the same sample provided the 20 T cell receptor beta chains below, sequenced in a study of shared clonotypes between healthy human individuals. Some clones are missing from TCRdb's copy, which holds only in-frame ones; the method was immunoSEQ multiplex PCR. The table includes around 500,000 clones, roughly 85% detected once. Material: PBMCs. The receptors come from a middle-aged woman in good health. Some clones in this sample may be carry-over from other donors' samples.

The chain employs TRBV5-1 and TRBJ2-7; 7 bases fit TRBD1. J was trimmed by 4 bases and V by 8 bases; bases with no gene match: 12. This CDR3 is built from 14 residues. Germline CDR1 reads SGHRS; CDR2 reads YFSETQ. CDR3 region: CASTLMTGNYEQYF. The CDR3 coding sequence is TGCGCCAGTACCCTCATGACAGGGAATTACGAGCAGTACTTC.

The gene calls are TRBV4-3 and TRBJ2-3; 14 bases are a match to TRBD2. Unmatched junction bases numbered 7, after V lost 3 bases and J lost 5 bases. Germline V lookup: CDR1 LGHNA, CDR2 YSLEER. This CDR3 spans 17 amino acids. CDR3: CASSQATSGRALDTQYF. DNA of the CDR3: TGCGCCAGCAGCCAGGCGACTAGCGGGAGGGCCTTAGATACGCAGTATTTT.

The CDR3 loop is CAWSVQGAPTYEQYF. The CDR3 DNA sequence: TGTGCCTGGAGTGTACAGGGGGCTCCTACCTACGAGCAGTACTTC. The chain has TRBV30 and TRBJ2-5, with 9 bases lining up with TRBD1. The J call may be incorrect, as the DNA end agrees better with TRBJ2-7. The V gene's germline CDR1 is GTSNPN and CDR2 SVGIG (reference sequence). This CDR3 region has 15 residues.

This clone was counted once. The chain uses TRBV19 and TRBJ2-7; 10 bases fit TRBD1. CDR3 size: 15 residues. V was clipped by 6 bases and J by 4 bases; unmatched bases: 9. Germline V gene data show CDR1 as LNHDA and CDR2 as SQIVND (reference sequence). This CDR3 is CASSTRLGQGYEQYF. The CDR3 nucleotides read TGTGCCAGTAGCACCAGATTGGGACAGGGGTACGAGCAGTACTTC.

The chain uses TRBV5-1 and TRBJ2-7, with D uncertain. The germline gives CDR1 SGHRS, CDR2 YFSETQ. Trimming removed 1 base from V and 2 bases from J, with 16 bases in between. The CDR3 loop spans 16 amino acids. The CDR3 loop is CASSLSAGVLTYEQYF. CDR3 in DNA: TGCGCCAGCAGCTTGAGCGCAGGAGTGTTAACCTACGAGCAGTACTTC.

This rearrangement joins TRBV7-8 to TRBJ2-5, with D unclear. The CDR3 runs 13 residues. The germline gives CDR1 SGHVS, CDR2 FQNEAQ. V was clipped by 5 bases and J by 2 bases, with 9 bases between them. The CDR3: CASSLGPQETQYF. CDR3 in DNA: TGTGCCAGCAGCCTCGGGCCTCAAGAGACCCAGTACTTC.

Worth noting for this clone: Additional DNA sequences in this sample encode the identical CDR3. V gene TRBV5-1 combines with J gene TRBJ2-5; D is undetermined. Trimming stripped 0 bases from V and 1 base from J, with 4 bases between. This CDR3 spans 13 amino acids. Germline values: CDR1 SGHRS, CDR2 YFSETQ. The CDR3 loop reads CASSLGAQETQYF. The CDR3, as DNA: TGCGCCAGCAGCTTGGGCGCCCAAGAGACCCAGTACTTC.

V is TRBV14 and J is TRBJ1-1; no clear D gene. The V gene lost 5 bases and the J gene lost 1 base, with 8 bases spanning the gap. The length of the CDR3 is 13 residues. The V gene's germline CDR1 is SGHDN and CDR2 FVKESK. CDR3 protein: CASSATSNTEAFF. The CDR3 region has the DNA TGTGCCAGCAGCGCGACATCGAACACTGAAGCTTTCTTT. Complete variable domain (other parts from reference TRBV14 and TRBJ1-1): EAGVTQFPSHSVIEKGQTVTLRCDPISGHDNLYWYRRVMGKEIKFLLHFVKESKQDESGMPNNRFLAERTGGTYSTLKVQPAELEDSGVYFCASSATSNTEAFFGQGTRLTVV.

This clone was detected a few times. The rearrangement joins TRBV18 to TRBJ1-6, with a weak D call TRBD1 (5 bases). CDR3 length: 13 residues. Germline V gene lookup returns CDR1 KGHSH and CDR2 LQKENI. The V gene lost 6 bases and the J gene lost 8 bases, with 11 bases spanning the gap. The CDR3 DNA follows: TGTGCCAGCTCGGGGGGTTTGGATTCACCCCTCCACTTT. This gives the protein CASSGGLDSPLHF.

V usage is TRBV5-1 and J usage is TRBJ1-2; D might be TRBD1 (5 bases). Germline V gene lookup returns CDR1 SGHRS and CDR2 YFSETQ. Trimming removed 0 bases from V and 4 bases from J, with 19 bases in between. The CDR3 extends over 17 amino acids. In DNA form, the CDR3 reads TGCGCCAGCAGCTTGGATCCAGGGCGCACCTTGGGCTATGGCTACACCTTC. Its translation: CASSLDPGRTLGYGYTF.

The chain uses TRBV4-2 and TRBJ1-1; D ambiguous. Trimming cost V 4 bases and J 2 bases, with 11 bases left between them. The V gene's germline CDR1 is LGHNA and CDR2 YNFKEQ. CDR3 length: 14 residues. The CDR3 reads CASSPLQKNTEAFF. The DNA for the CDR3 is TGTGCCAGCAGCCCCCTGCAGAAAAACACTGAAGCTTTCTTT.

The rearrangement links TRBV7-6 to TRBJ1-1; perhaps TRBD1 as D (5 bases). In germline, CDR1 is SGHVS, CDR2 FNYEAQ. Deletions cut 5 bases from V and 6 bases from J, with 25 bases between. The CDR3 spans 17 residues. The CDR3 reads CASSPLGRGSNWAEAFF. CDR3 nucleotides: TGTGCCAGCAGCCCACTGGGGCGGGGGAGTAATTGGGCTGAAGCTTTCTTT. Full variable domain (outside the CDR3, taken from reference TRBV7-6 and TRBJ1-1): GAGVSQSPRYKVTKRGQDVALRCDPISGHVSLYWYRQALGQGPEFLTYFNYEAQQDKSGLPNDRFSAERPEGSISTLTIQRTEQRDSAMYRCASSPLGRGSNWAEAFFGQGTRLTVV.

This chain connects TRBV19 to TRBJ2-5, with 7 bases that match TRBD1. CDR1 is LNHDA and CDR2 is SQIVND in the germline V gene (reference sequence). CDR3 length: 16 amino acids. Trimming cost V 7 bases and J 1 base; bases outside gene matches: 12. CDR3 DNA: TGTGCCAGTACCCAGGGGACAGCGTCATCCCAAGAGACCCAGTACTTC. Its translation: CASTQGTASSQETQYF.

The chain uses TRBV7-9 and TRBJ2-7, with TRBD1 matching over 8 bases. This CDR3 region has 16 residues. The germline V gene has CDR1 SEHNR and CDR2 FQNEAQ (reference sequence). Losses at the gene ends were 1 base for V and 1 base for J; bases not matched to a gene: 6. Here the CDR3 DNA reads TGTGCCAGCAGCTTAGGCTCAGGGGGCTCATCCTACGAGCAGTACTTC. Protein sequence: CASSLGSGGSSYEQYF.

The rearrangement joins TRBV28 to TRBJ2-1; 8 nucleotides align to TRBD2. The CDR3 is 15 residues long. Looked up from germline, CDR1 is MDHEN and CDR2 is SYDVKM. The V segment lost 5 bases and the J segment 4 bases; nucleotides outside the gene matches: 7. The CDR3 DNA reads as TGTGCCAGCAGTCCCGGGACTAGAGAATACAATGAGCAGTTCTTC. Translating it yields CASSPGTREYNEQFF.

This clone was picked up a small number of times. The chain uses TRBV10-1 and TRBJ2-5; D gene unclear. The germline V and J ends were trimmed by 3 bases and 1 base, with 6 bases remaining between them. This CDR3 has 13 residues. Germline V lookup: CDR1 WNHNN, CDR2 SYGVQD (reference sequence). CDR3 protein: CASSEQSQETQYF. The CDR3 DNA follows: TGCGCCAGCAGTGAACAGTCCCAAGAGACCCAGTACTTC.

The V gene is TRBV7-2, the J gene TRBJ2-5, with a possible D match to TRBD2 (5 bases). Trimming left V 5 bases short and J 1 base short, with 14 bases between. This CDR3 region has 15 residues. Per the germline V gene, CDR1 is SGHTA and CDR2 is FQGNSA. The CDR3 reads CASSRILEAQETQYF. DNA of the CDR3: TGTGCCAGCAGCAGAATTTTGGAGGCCCAAGAGACCCAGTACTTC.

The rearrangement joins TRBV2 to TRBJ2-5, with 8 bases fitting TRBD2. The assigned J gene may be wrong: the sequence end matches TRBJ2-7 better. The CDR3 is 13 residues long. Germline V lookup: CDR1 SNHLY, CDR2 FYNNEI. CDR3: CASSYSGNNEQYF. The CDR3, as DNA: TGTGCCAGCAGCTATAGCGGGAATAACGAGCAGTACTTC.

This clone came up once. V is TRBV5-1 and J is TRBJ2-3; possibly TRBD2 for D (5 bases). CDR1 is SGHRS and CDR2 is YFSETQ in the germline V gene. The CDR3 is 16 residues long. V lost 6 bases and J lost 0, with 17 bases in between. CDR3 DNA sequence: TGCGCCAGCACCCTACTAGGACCTACTAGCACAGATACGCAGTATTTT. It codes for CASTLLGPTSTDTQYF.

Concerning this clone itself: Just one base apart from a much larger clone, this may be a read error. This chain uses TRBV5-4 with TRBJ1-1; no firm D call. The CDR3 has 13 residues. Germline-derived CDR1 and CDR2 are SGHNT and YYREEE (reference sequence). The ends were cut back, 0 bases at V and 0 bases at J, with 3 bases in the middle. The CDR3 loop reads CASSLGLNTEAFF. In nucleotides, the CDR3 is TGTGCCAGCAGCTTGGGGCTGAACACTGAAGCTTTCTTT.